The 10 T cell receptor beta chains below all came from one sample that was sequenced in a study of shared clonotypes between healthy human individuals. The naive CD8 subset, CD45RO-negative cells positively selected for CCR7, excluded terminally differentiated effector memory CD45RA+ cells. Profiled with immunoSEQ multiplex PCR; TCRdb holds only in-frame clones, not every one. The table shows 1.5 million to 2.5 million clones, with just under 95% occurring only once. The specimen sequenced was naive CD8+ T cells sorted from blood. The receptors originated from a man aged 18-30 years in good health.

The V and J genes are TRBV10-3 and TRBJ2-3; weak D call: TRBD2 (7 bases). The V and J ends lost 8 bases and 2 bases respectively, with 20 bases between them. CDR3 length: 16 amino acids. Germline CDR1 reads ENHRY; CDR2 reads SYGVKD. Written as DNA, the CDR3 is TGTGCCATCTCTCCTCTTACGGGGGGCCCCACAGATACGCAGTATTTT. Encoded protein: CAISPLTGGPTDTQYF.

The CDR3 reads CASSLSSNYNEQFF. DNA of the CDR3: TGCGCCAGCAGCTTGTCGTCGAATTACAATGAGCAGTTCTTC. The rearrangement joins TRBV5-1 to TRBJ2-1; D remains ambiguous. The CDR3 runs to 14 residues. Germline V gene data show CDR1 as SGHRS and CDR2 as YFSETQ. V was clipped by 1 base and J by 4 bases, with 9 bases between them.

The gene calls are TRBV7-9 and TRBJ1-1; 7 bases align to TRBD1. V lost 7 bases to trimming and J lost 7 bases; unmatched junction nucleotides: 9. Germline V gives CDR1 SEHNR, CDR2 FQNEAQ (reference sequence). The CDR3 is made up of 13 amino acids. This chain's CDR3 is CASILGQDIEAFF. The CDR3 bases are TGTGCCAGCATCCTAGGACAGGATATTGAAGCTTTCTTT.

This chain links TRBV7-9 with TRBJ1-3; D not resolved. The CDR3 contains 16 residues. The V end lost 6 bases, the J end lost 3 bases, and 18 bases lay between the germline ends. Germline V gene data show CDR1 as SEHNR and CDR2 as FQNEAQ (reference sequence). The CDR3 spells CASRPTLEHSGNTIYF. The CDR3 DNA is TGTGCCAGCAGACCGACCCTCGAGCACAGTGGAAACACCATATATTTT.

The CDR3 nucleotides read TGTGCCAGCTTGGAGGGAGGTGGCAATGAGCAGTTCTTC. Encoded protein: CASLEGGGNEQFF. The chain carries TRBV6-6 and TRBJ2-1; tentatively, D is TRBD2 (6 bases). V gave up 8 bases and J gave up 6 bases, with 14 bases separating them. The CDR3 runs to 13 residues. Germline CDR1 is MNHNY and CDR2 is SVGAGI (reference sequence).

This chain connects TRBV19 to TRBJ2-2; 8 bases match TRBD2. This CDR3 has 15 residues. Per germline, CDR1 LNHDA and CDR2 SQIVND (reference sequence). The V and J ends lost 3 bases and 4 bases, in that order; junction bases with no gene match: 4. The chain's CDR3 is CASSMVAGPTGELFF. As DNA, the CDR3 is TGTGCCAGTAGTATGGTAGCGGGGCCCACCGGGGAGCTGTTTTTT.

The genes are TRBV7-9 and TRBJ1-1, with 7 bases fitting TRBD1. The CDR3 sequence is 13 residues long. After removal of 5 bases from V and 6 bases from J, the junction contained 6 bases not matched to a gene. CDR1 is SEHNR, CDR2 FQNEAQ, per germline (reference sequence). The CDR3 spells CASSPLTGSEAFF. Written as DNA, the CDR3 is TGTGCCAGCAGCCCACTGACAGGGTCTGAAGCTTTCTTT.

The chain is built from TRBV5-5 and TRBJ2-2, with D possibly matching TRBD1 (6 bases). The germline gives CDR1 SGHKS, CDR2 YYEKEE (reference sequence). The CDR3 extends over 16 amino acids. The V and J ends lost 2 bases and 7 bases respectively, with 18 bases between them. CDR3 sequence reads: CASSFLGAGMGGELFF. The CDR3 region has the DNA TGTGCCAGCAGCTTCCTGGGGGCCGGGATGGGCGGGGAGCTGTTTTTT.

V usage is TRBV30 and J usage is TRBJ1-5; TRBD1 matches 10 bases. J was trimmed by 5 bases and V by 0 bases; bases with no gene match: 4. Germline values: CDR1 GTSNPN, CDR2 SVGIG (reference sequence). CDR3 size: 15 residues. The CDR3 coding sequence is TGTGCCTGGAGTGTTTCCGGGACAGGGGATCAGCCCCAGCATTTT. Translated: CAWSVSGTGDQPQHF.

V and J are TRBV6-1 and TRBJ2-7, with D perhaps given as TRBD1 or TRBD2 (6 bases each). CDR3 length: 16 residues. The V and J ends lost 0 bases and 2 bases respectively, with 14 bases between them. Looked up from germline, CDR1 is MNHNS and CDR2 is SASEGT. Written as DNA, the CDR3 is TGTGCCAGCAGTGAAGCCGAGGGGGGACCTCCCTACGAGCAGTACTTC. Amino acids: CASSEAEGGPPYEQYF.